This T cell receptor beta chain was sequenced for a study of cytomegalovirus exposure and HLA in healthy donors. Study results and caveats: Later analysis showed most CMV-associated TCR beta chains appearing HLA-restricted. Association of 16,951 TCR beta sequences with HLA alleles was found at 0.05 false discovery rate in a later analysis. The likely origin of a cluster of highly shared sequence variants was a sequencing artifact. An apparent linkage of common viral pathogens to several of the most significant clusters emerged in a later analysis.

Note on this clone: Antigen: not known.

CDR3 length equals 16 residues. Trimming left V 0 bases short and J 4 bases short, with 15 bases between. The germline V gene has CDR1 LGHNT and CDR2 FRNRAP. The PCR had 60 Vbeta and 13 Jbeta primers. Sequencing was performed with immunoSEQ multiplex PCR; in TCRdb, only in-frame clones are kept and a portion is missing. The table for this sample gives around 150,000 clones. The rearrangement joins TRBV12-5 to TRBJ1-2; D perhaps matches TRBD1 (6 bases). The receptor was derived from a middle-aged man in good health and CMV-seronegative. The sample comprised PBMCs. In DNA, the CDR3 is TGTGCTAGTGGTTTGGTAACAGGGTCTTCTAGCTATGGCTACACCTTC. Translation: CASGLVTGSSSYGYTF.